The entry that follows covers one T cell receptor beta chain sequence. The data were taken from a study of blood T cell repertoires in COVID-19. Background on the study: Acute and convalescent COVID-19 samples came from the United States, Italy and Spain. Sources were T cells, B-cell-depleted T cells, or PBMCs; the material itself was cDNA or gDNA.

Authors' processing steps: Counts of nucleated cells, estimated from reference gene primer amplification, were obtained. TCRdb's table, derived via immunoSEQ multiplex PCR, lists solely in-frame clones and lacks some. The V and J calls and the clone size are those of that table, but D and trimming were determined from the DNA. This sample yields tens of thousands of clones, of which about 91% are seen a single time; roughly 8.1% belongs to the top ten. There are 13 residues in the CDR3. Germline-derived CDR1 and CDR2 are KGHSH and LQKENI. V was clipped by 0 bases and J by 3 bases, with 6 bases between them.

Sample: peripheral blood. The sequence derives from a woman aged 65 to 85 with acute or convalescent COVID-19. The chain has TRBV18 and TRBJ2-7, with D unclear. The CDR3 nucleotides are TGTGCCAGCTCACCACCTCAGGACTACGAGCAGTACTTC. Its translation: CASSPPQDYEQYF.